A single sample is the source of the 8 T cell receptor beta chains below, sequenced in a study of cytomegalovirus exposure and HLA in healthy donors. The primer mix had 60 Vbeta and 13 Jbeta primers. Only in-frame clones appear in the TCRdb table, and some are missing; sequencing was by immunoSEQ multiplex PCR. This sample carries some 130,000 clones, more than 80% of them seen once, and the ten largest clones take less than 7%. Sequenced material: PBMCs. All receptors derive from a young woman in good health and CMV-seropositive.

The chain links TRBV28 to TRBJ2-3, with D tentatively TRBD1 (5 bases). CDR1 MDHEN and CDR2 SYDVKM come from the germline V gene. V shed 7 bases and J shed 6 bases, with 20 bases lying between them. CDR3 length: 15 amino acids. The chain's CDR3 is CASTLMGPSLDTQYF. The CDR3 DNA follows: TGTGCCAGCACCTTGATGGGGCCTTCCCTGGATACGCAGTATTTT.

The chain combines TRBV5-1 with TRBJ1-6, with D possibly being TRBD1 (5 bases). The germline V gene encodes CDR1 SGHRS and CDR2 YFSETQ. This CDR3 is built from 14 residues. The V end lost 5 bases, the J end lost 5 bases, and 11 bases lay between the germline ends. The CDR3 here is CASRMWGDNSPLHF. In DNA, the CDR3 is TGCGCCAGCAGAATGTGGGGGGATAATTCACCCCTCCACTTT.

This chain uses TRBV2 with TRBJ1-1, with D perhaps matching TRBD1 (5 bases). Trimming removed 5 bases at V and 4 bases at J, with 14 bases between. CDR1 and CDR2 from the germline V gene are SNHLY and FYNNEI. The CDR3 has 14 amino acids. DNA of the CDR3: TGTGCCAGCAGTTCACAGGCGTTCAGCACTGAAGCTTTCTTT. It is translated as CASSSQAFSTEAFF.

The V call is TRBV9, the J call TRBJ1-1, with D possibly being TRBD1 (6 bases). The CDR3 covers 14 residues. With 1 base removed from V and 1 base from J, the gap between germline ends came to 8 bases. Germline V lookup: CDR1 SGDLS, CDR2 YYNGEE. For the CDR3, the DNA is TGTGCCAGCAGCGTAATGACAGGGAACACTGAAGCTTTCTTT. This gives the protein CASSVMTGNTEAFF.

The chain couples TRBV10-3 to TRBJ2-3, with TRBD2 identical over 7 bases. The CDR3 spans 14 residues. The germline CDR1 and CDR2 sequences are ENHRY and SYGVKD. J was trimmed by 4 bases and V by 3 bases; bases with no gene match: 4. The CDR3 DNA is TGTGCCATCAGTGACGGGGGAGGGGCAGATACGCAGTATTTT. As protein: CAISDGGGADTQYF.

This clone was detected once. V usage is TRBV7-9 and J usage is TRBJ1-1; 8 bases align to TRBD1. Unmatched junction bases numbered 6, after V lost 4 bases and J lost 8 bases. The germline gives CDR1 SEHNR, CDR2 FQNEAQ (reference sequence). There are 13 residues in the CDR3. CDR3 loop: CASSYMGTGEAFF. The DNA of the CDR3 is TGTGCCAGCAGCTACATGGGGACAGGCGAAGCTTTCTTT.

This clone was detected once. The gene calls are TRBV7-9 and TRBJ1-6; tentatively, D is TRBD1 (5 bases). Between the trimmed V and J ends, which lost 5 bases and 8 bases, there was a span of 22 bases. The germline gives CDR1 SEHNR, CDR2 FQNEAQ (reference sequence). This CDR3 region has 17 residues. The DNA of the CDR3 is TGTGCCAGCAGCCCCCCGGCACAGGCTTATGTTGATTCACCCCTCCACTTT. Translated, it gives CASSPPAQAYVDSPLHF.

The chain combines TRBV9 with TRBJ2-7; the D is unclear. The CDR3 length is 14 residues. Germline values: CDR1 SGDLS, CDR2 YYNGEE. Trimming removed 0 bases from V and 0 bases from J, with 7 bases in between. CDR3 sequence: CASSVDPSSYEQYF. CDR3 DNA sequence: TGTGCCAGCAGCGTAGATCCGAGCTCCTACGAGCAGTACTTC.